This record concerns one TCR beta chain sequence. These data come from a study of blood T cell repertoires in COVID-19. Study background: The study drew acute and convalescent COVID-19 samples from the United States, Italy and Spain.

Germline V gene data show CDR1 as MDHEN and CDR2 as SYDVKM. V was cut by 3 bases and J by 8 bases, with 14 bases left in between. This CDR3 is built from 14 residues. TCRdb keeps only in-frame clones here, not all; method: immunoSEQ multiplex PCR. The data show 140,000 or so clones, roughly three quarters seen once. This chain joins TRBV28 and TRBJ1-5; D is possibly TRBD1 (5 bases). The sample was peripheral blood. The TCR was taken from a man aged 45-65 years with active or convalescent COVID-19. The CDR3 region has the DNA TGTGCCAGCAGTTTCGTCCGGGGGGAAAAGCCCCAGCATTTT. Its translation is CASSFVRGEKPQHF.